Each of the 29 T cell receptor beta chains below was sequenced from the same sample in a study of blood T cell repertoires in COVID-19. Assay used: immunoSEQ multiplex PCR; TCRdb lists only in-frame clones, some missing. This table has approximately 400,000 clones, more than 75% appearing once. Input material: PBMCs or T cells enriched from blood (not recorded which). These receptors were obtained from a woman in her late teens or twenties who had recovered from COVID-19.

The chain has TRBV9 and TRBJ1-1, with 10 bases identical to TRBD1. The CDR3 has 16 amino acids. CDR1 SGDLS and CDR2 YYNGEE come from the germline V gene. V shed 2 bases, J shed 11 bases, and the junction held 15 bases outside the gene matches. The CDR3 region is CASSVNPTSGTGDAFF. CDR3 DNA: TGTGCCAGCAGCGTTAATCCAACCTCCGGGACAGGGGACGCTTTCTTT.

On this clone: At the DNA level, this CDR3 is encoded by other sequences in the same sample as well. This chain connects TRBV28 to TRBJ2-1; 9 bases agree with TRBD2. CDR3 length equals 16 residues. J was trimmed by 3 bases and V by 5 bases; bases with no gene match: 8. Germline loops: CDR1 MDHEN, CDR2 SYDVKM. The CDR3 sequence: CASSPAGTSSYNEQFF. CDR3 nucleotides: TGTGCCAGCAGTCCCGCCGGGACTAGCAGCTACAATGAGCAGTTCTTC.

This chain joins TRBV2 and TRBJ1-1; TRBD1 might be the D (6 bases). The germline V gene has CDR1 SNHLY and CDR2 FYNNEI. The CDR3 runs to 14 residues. V was clipped by 6 bases and J by 0 bases, with 11 bases between them. The CDR3 reads CASSLDRMNTEAFF. The CDR3 DNA reads TGTGCCAGCAGCCTTGACAGGATGAACACTGAAGCTTTCTTT. The whole variable domain, filled in from reference TRBV2 and TRBJ1-1, reads EPEVTQTPSHQVTQMGQEVILRCVPISNHLYFYWYRQILGQKVEFLVSFYNNEISEKSEIFDDQFSVERPDGSNFTLKIRSTKLEDSAMYFCASSLDRMNTEAFFGQGTRLTVV.

This chain joins TRBV27 and TRBJ1-6; D gene unclear. The CDR3 spans 19 residues. The germline CDR1 and CDR2 sequences are MNHEY and SMNVEV (reference sequence). V gave up 4 bases and J gave up 0 bases, with 19 bases separating them. CDR3 in amino acids: CASSSHWAPASSYNSPLHF. In DNA, the CDR3 is TGTGCCAGCAGTTCGCATTGGGCCCCTGCGAGCTCCTATAATTCACCCCTCCACTTT.

The V gene is TRBV5-4, the J gene TRBJ2-7, with a tentative D call TRBD1 (6 bases). Trimming removed 2 bases from V and 4 bases from J, with 10 bases in between. Germline V lookup: CDR1 SGHNT, CDR2 YYREEE (reference sequence). The CDR3 is 13 amino acids. This CDR3 is CASSFGQHYEQYF. The CDR3 bases are TGTGCCAGCAGCTTCGGACAGCATTACGAGCAGTACTTC.

In this sample, this clone turned up once. The chain has TRBV3-1 (or the pseudogene TRBV3-2) and TRBJ1-2; D might be TRBD1 (5 bases). CDR1 is LGHDT and CDR2 is YNNKEL in the germline V gene (reference sequence). Trimming removed 1 base at V and 1 base at J, with 10 bases between. This CDR3 comprises 15 residues. The CDR3 reads CASSQGGPVNYGYTF. The CDR3 nucleotides read TGTGCCAGCAGCCAAGGGGGCCCCGTTAACTATGGCTACACCTTC.

The rearrangement joins TRBV9 to TRBJ2-7, with 8 nucleotides matching TRBD1. This CDR3 region has 15 residues. The V gene end was trimmed by 6 bases and the J gene end by 4 bases; junction bases not matched to a gene: 12. Germline CDR1 SGDLS, CDR2 YYNGEE. The CDR3 reads CASTLDGTGEYEQYF. The DNA for the CDR3 is TGTGCCAGCACCCTCGACGGGACAGGAGAGTACGAGCAGTACTTC.

The CDR3, as DNA: TGTGCCAGCAGCCCGGCTCGGCGGGCAGATACGCAGTATTTT. Residues: CASSPARRADTQYF. The chain links TRBV7-2 to TRBJ2-3, with D possibly being TRBD2 (5 bases). Germline assignment: CDR1 SGHTA and CDR2 FQGNSA. The CDR3 has 14 residues. V dropped 5 bases and J dropped 4 bases, with 13 bases sitting between them.

The chain recombines TRBV7-9 with TRBJ1-2; the D gene is possibly TRBD1 (6 bases). The CDR3 spans 16 residues. V lost 3 bases and J 5 bases, leaving 19 bases between the germline ends. Looked up from germline, CDR1 is SEHNR and CDR2 is FQNEAQ (reference sequence). CDR3 nucleotides: TGTGCCAGCAGCTTCGACCTTAACAGGGTATGGTATGGCTACACCTTC. This sequence encodes CASSFDLNRVWYGYTF.

This sequence joins TRBV5-1 and TRBJ2-7, with D hard to call. Trimming stripped 3 bases from V and 3 bases from J, with 16 bases between. Looked up from germline, CDR1 is SGHRS and CDR2 is YFSETQ. The CDR3 runs 15 residues. CDR3 sequence: CASSWSTSDFYEQYF. CDR3 in DNA: TGCGCCAGCAGCTGGAGCACCTCCGATTTCTACGAGCAGTACTTC. Full variable domain (missing parts from reference TRBV5-1 and TRBJ2-7): KAGVTQTPRYLIKTRGQQVTLSCSPISGHRSVSWYQQTPGQGLQFLFEYFSETQRNKGNFPGRFSGRQFSNSRSEMNVSTLELGDSALYLCASSWSTSDFYEQYFGPGTRLTVT.

The genes are TRBV19 and TRBJ2-7, with 8 bases fitting TRBD1. The CDR3 is 13 residues long. Unmatched junction bases numbered 8, after V lost 6 bases and J lost 7 bases. Germline V lookup: CDR1 LNHDA, CDR2 SQIVND (reference sequence). The CDR3 spells CASSPDRVKEQYF. CDR3 in DNA: TGTGCCAGTAGCCCGGACAGGGTGAAGGAGCAGTACTTC.

V is TRBV7-8 and J is TRBJ2-3; 9 bases match TRBD1. The V gene's germline CDR1 is SGHVS and CDR2 FQNEAQ. With 8 bases clipped from V and 3 bases from J, the junction kept 9 bases outside the gene matches. The CDR3 contains 15 residues. The CDR3 loop reads CASGAGTGLTDTQYF. The CDR3 region has the DNA TGTGCCAGCGGCGCCGGGACAGGGCTGACAGATACGCAGTATTTT. The entire variable domain, with the rest obtained from reference TRBV7-8 and TRBJ2-3, is as follows: GAGVSQSPRYKVAKRGQDVALRCDPISGHVSLFWYQQALGQGPEFLTYFQNEAQLDKSGLPSDRFFAERPEGSVSTLKIQRTQQEDSAVYLCASGAGTGLTDTQYFGPGTRLTVL.

The rearrangement uses TRBV5-5 and TRBJ1-1; D is unclear. V lost 4 bases to trimming and J lost 2 bases, with 9 bases between them. This CDR3 region has 13 residues. The germline CDR1 and CDR2 sequences are SGHKS and YYEKEE (reference sequence). CDR3: CASSTDINTEAFF. For the CDR3, the DNA is TGTGCCAGCAGCACCGACATTAACACTGAAGCTTTCTTT.

This chain links TRBV5-1 with TRBJ2-1; 11 bases are shared with TRBD1. CDR3 size: 19 residues. With 4 bases clipped from V and 6 bases from J, the junction kept 18 bases outside the gene matches. Germline values: CDR1 SGHRS, CDR2 YFSETQ. The CDR3 is CASSTLRDRGITLGNEQFF. In DNA, the CDR3 is TGCGCCAGCAGCACCCTCCGGGACAGGGGGATTACCTTGGGCAATGAGCAGTTCTTC.

The genes are TRBV6-5 and TRBJ1-2, with D maybe TRBD1 (6 bases). Germline CDR1 MNHEY, CDR2 SVGAGI. Trimming cost V 8 bases and J 5 bases, with 21 bases left between them. This CDR3 contains 15 residues. Here the CDR3 DNA reads TGTGCCAGCCGCGGACAGCCCCTAGATACATATGGCTACACCTTC. Protein product: CASRGQPLDTYGYTF.

The V and J genes are TRBV19 and TRBJ2-7; D perhaps matches TRBD2 (6 bases). The CDR3 spans 15 residues. The V gene lost 5 bases and the J gene lost 9 bases, with 23 bases spanning the gap. The germline V gene encodes CDR1 LNHDA and CDR2 SQIVND (reference sequence). The chain's CDR3 is CASSLQDQGTSRQYF. The CDR3 nucleotides are TGTGCCAGTAGTCTACAGGACCAAGGGACTTCAAGGCAGTACTTC.

V usage is TRBV9 and J usage is TRBJ2-3; D might be TRBD2 (6 bases). The germline V and J ends were trimmed by 1 base and 5 bases, with 14 bases remaining between them. Germline CDR1 reads SGDLS; CDR2 reads YYNGEE. This CDR3 has 15 residues. The CDR3 loop reads CASSVSLALGDTQYF. The CDR3 bases are TGTGCCAGCAGCGTATCACTAGCCCTCGGAGATACGCAGTATTTT.

The genes are TRBV9 and TRBJ1-3, with D tentatively TRBD1 (6 bases). Looked up from germline, CDR1 is SGDLS and CDR2 is YYNGEE. V was cut by 4 bases and J by 4 bases, with 18 bases left in between. CDR3 length: 16 residues. The CDR3 DNA is TGTGCCAGCAGCCAGGGGAGCACGAATGAGGGAAACACCATATATTTT. The encoded protein is CASSQGSTNEGNTIYF.

V usage is TRBV6-5 and J usage is TRBJ1-2, with D uncertain. This CDR3 region has 15 residues. Germline assignment: CDR1 MNHEY and CDR2 SVGAGI. Trimming pared 0 bases from V and 6 bases from J, leaving 14 bases between. Here the CDR3 DNA reads TGTGCCAGCAGTTACTCGAAGGCGGCGGGGAATGGCTACACCTTC. It yields the protein CASSYSKAAGNGYTF.

This chain uses TRBV18 with TRBJ1-3; D may be TRBD1 (5 bases). There are 15 residues in the CDR3. The V gene's germline CDR1 is KGHSH and CDR2 LQKENI. The ends were cut back, 3 bases at V and 0 bases at J, with 9 bases in the middle. The CDR3 DNA sequence: TGTGCCAGCTCACCGGGGCAGCTCTCTGGAAACACCATATATTTT. This encodes CASSPGQLSGNTIYF.

The rearrangement uses TRBV29-1 and TRBJ1-1; D gene uncertain. The CDR3 extends over 12 amino acids. The germline V gene encodes CDR1 SQVTM and CDR2 ANQGSEA. The V gene lost 5 bases and the J gene lost 3 bases, with 10 bases spanning the gap. CDR3 coding DNA: TGCAGCGTTCGGAGCAGTGACACTGAAGCTTTCTTT. Protein product: CSVRSSDTEAFF. Full variable domain (outside the CDR3, taken from reference TRBV29-1 and TRBJ1-1): SAVISQKPSRDICQRGTSLTIQCQVDSQVTMMFWYRQQPGQSLTLIATANQGSEATYESGFVIDKFPISRPNLTFSTLTVSNMSPEDSSIYLCSVRSSDTEAFFGQGTRLTVV.

CDR3 loop: CASSRELEQPQHF. The CDR3 bases are TGTGCCAGCAGCCGAGAATTGGAGCAGCCCCAGCATTTT. V usage is TRBV6-6 and J usage is TRBJ1-5; no clear D gene. Trimming stripped 6 bases from V and 7 bases from J, with 13 bases between. Germline V gene data show CDR1 as MNHNY and CDR2 as SVGAGI (reference sequence). This CDR3 region has 13 residues.

This rearrangement joins TRBV19 to TRBJ1-5; the match to TRBD1 covers 9 bases. The length of the CDR3 is 16 residues. Germline V lookup: CDR1 LNHDA, CDR2 SQIVND (reference sequence). After removal of 5 bases from V and 6 bases from J, the junction contained 11 bases not matched to a gene. This CDR3 is CASSSRDRATPQPQHF. Here the CDR3 DNA reads TGTGCCAGTAGTTCCCGGGACAGGGCGACCCCTCAGCCCCAGCATTTT.

This sequence joins TRBV29-1 and TRBJ1-2; 9 bases are shared with TRBD1. The CDR3 loop spans 14 amino acids. Trimming cost V 1 base and J 10 bases; bases outside gene matches: 10. In germline, CDR1 is SQVTM, CDR2 ANQGSEA. The CDR3 DNA reads as TGCAGCGTTGAAGGGGACTGGACAGGGGTTCACTACACCTTC. This translates into CSVEGDWTGVHYTF.

The gene calls are TRBV4-1 and TRBJ1-2; D unclear. The CDR3 consists of 16 residues. Germline loops: CDR1 MGHRA, CDR2 YSYEKL. Trimming shortened V by 1 base and J by 2 bases, and 14 bases separated the two germline ends. The CDR3: CASSQGLTALNYGYTF. The CDR3 DNA sequence: TGCGCCAGCAGCCAAGGGCTCACAGCCCTGAACTATGGCTACACCTTC.

The chain has TRBV19 and TRBJ1-1; D uncertain. The CDR3 is 14 amino acids. Trimming stripped 3 bases from V and 4 bases from J, with 12 bases between. The germline V gene encodes CDR1 LNHDA and CDR2 SQIVND (reference sequence). The CDR3 sequence is CASSMRRRLTEAFF. DNA for the CDR3: TGTGCCAGTAGTATGCGACGTCGACTCACTGAAGCTTTCTTT.

The V call is TRBV5-1, the J call TRBJ2-3; 10 nucleotides match TRBD1. The CDR3 consists of 15 residues. After removal of 6 bases from V and 6 bases from J, the junction contained 10 bases not matched to a gene. Germline-derived CDR1 and CDR2 are SGHRS and YFSETQ. The CDR3 DNA sequence: TGCGCCAGCATTCGGTTGGACAGGGGGTCCGATACGCAGTATTTT. This encodes CASIRLDRGSDTQYF.

This clone was found once. The chain employs TRBV18 and TRBJ1-2; D gene uncertain. The CDR3 sequence is 13 residues long. The V and J ends lost 3 bases and 4 bases respectively, with 9 bases between them. Germline CDR1 and CDR2: KGHSH and LQKENI. In nucleotides, the CDR3 is TGTGCCAGCTCACCCCAGACAAGCTATGGCTACACCTTC. Translation gives CASSPQTSYGYTF.

V is TRBV15 and J is TRBJ1-5; 10 bases map to TRBD1. J lost 5 bases, V lost 5 bases, and 3 bases had no gene match. This CDR3 spans 14 amino acids. Germline CDR1 reads LNHNV; CDR2 reads YYDKDF (reference sequence). CDR3 amino acids: CATSRDRGDQPQHF. DNA of the CDR3: TGTGCCACCAGCCGGGACAGGGGTGATCAGCCCCAGCATTTT.